This is a list of T cell receptor beta chains from one sample in a study of PD-1 blockade in classical Hodgkin lymphoma. Method: immunoSEQ multiplex PCR; TCRdb's copy keeps in-frame clones and lacks some. The sample lists almost 85,000 clones, approximately 88% seen once, with about 20% in the top ten. Source: peripheral blood mononuclear cells (PBMCs), taken at baseline. These receptors were obtained from a human donor with classical Hodgkin lymphoma. Both conserved end residues are part of each CDR3. Fields, in order: CDR3 DNA, CDR3 protein, clone size, V gene, J gene, D gene. D genes are given only for firm matches. Clone size is stated in some rows and not others, as once, few, many or a class when expanded.

cdr3_nt: TGTGCCAGCTCACCACCGACGGGGGCTAACTATGGCTACACCTTC
cdr3_aa: CASSPPTGANYGYTF
clone_size: few
v_call: TRBV18
j_call: TRBJ1-2
d_call: .

cdr3_nt: TGTGCCAGCAGCTTAGCTAGCGGACACTACGAGCAGTACTTC
cdr3_aa: CASSLASGHYEQYF
clone_size: .
v_call: TRBV11-2
j_call: TRBJ2-7
d_call: TRBD2

cdr3_nt: TGTGCCAGCAGCCAAACAGGGAGCACTGAAGCTTTCTTT
cdr3_aa: CASSQTGSTEAFF
clone_size: .
v_call: TRBV27
j_call: TRBJ1-1
d_call: .

cdr3_nt: TGTGCCAGCAGCTTAGGGGGGACAGGGGGCGGCGAGCAGTACTTC
cdr3_aa: CASSLGGTGGGEQYF
clone_size: .
v_call: TRBV7-2
j_call: TRBJ2-7
d_call: TRBD1

cdr3_nt: TGTGCCAGCAGCTTAGCGATCGCATACGAGCAGTACTTC
cdr3_aa: CASSLAIAYEQYF
clone_size: .
v_call: TRBV7-2
j_call: TRBJ2-7
d_call: .

cdr3_nt: TGTGCCAGCAGTGACAAGGGGCTCGCAGAAGAAGCTTTCTTT
cdr3_aa: CASSDKGLAEEAFF
clone_size: few
v_call: TRBV6-4
j_call: TRBJ1-1
d_call: .

cdr3_nt: TGTGTACAAGGCGATTACACTGAAGCTTTCTTT
cdr3_aa: CVQGDYTEAFF
clone_size: .
v_call: TRBV30
j_call: TRBJ1-1
d_call: .

cdr3_nt: TGTGCCAGCAGCCCTGGACTACCTAGCACAGATACGCAGTATTTT
cdr3_aa: CASSPGLPSTDTQYF
clone_size: once
v_call: TRBV6-4
j_call: TRBJ2-3
d_call: .

cdr3_nt: TGTGCCAGCAGCTTTGGGTCAGATACGCAGTATTTT
cdr3_aa: CASSFGSDTQYF
clone_size: .
v_call: TRBV7-2
j_call: TRBJ2-3
d_call: .

cdr3_nt: TGTGCCACCAGCAGAGATCTACAAGAGACCCAGTACTTC
cdr3_aa: CATSRDLQETQYF
clone_size: .
v_call: TRBV15
j_call: TRBJ2-5
d_call: .

cdr3_nt: TGTGCCAGCAGCCAGCAAACAGGGAATAACTATGGCTACACCTTC
cdr3_aa: CASSQQTGNNYGYTF
clone_size: .
v_call: TRBV4-2
j_call: TRBJ1-2
d_call: .

cdr3_nt: TGCGCCAGCAGCCAAGGGTCGGGAGCTAACTATGGCTACACCTTC
cdr3_aa: CASSQGSGANYGYTF
clone_size: .
v_call: TRBV4-1
j_call: TRBJ1-2
d_call: .

cdr3_nt: TGTGCCAGCAGCCCCTTAGCGGGAAAGTCCTACAATGAGCAGTTCTTC
cdr3_aa: CASSPLAGKSYNEQFF
clone_size: .
v_call: TRBV11-2
j_call: TRBJ2-1
d_call: TRBD2

cdr3_nt: TGTGCCTGGAGTGTGCAGAGTGGCTACACCTTC
cdr3_aa: CAWSVQSGYTF
clone_size: once
v_call: TRBV30
j_call: TRBJ1-2
d_call: .

cdr3_nt: TGTGCCATCAGTGATCCGGGGGGCAGCGGGAACACTGAAGCTTTCTTT
cdr3_aa: CAISDPGGSGNTEAFF
clone_size: .
v_call: TRBV10-3
j_call: TRBJ1-1
d_call: .

cdr3_nt: TGTGCCAGCAGCTTTTTCCGGGAGGCCTCCTACGAGCAGTACTTC
cdr3_aa: CASSFFREASYEQYF
clone_size: .
v_call: TRBV5-4
j_call: TRBJ2-7
d_call: TRBD2

cdr3_nt: TGTGCCAGCAGCCCGGACGGGAACACTGAAGCTTTCTTT
cdr3_aa: CASSPDGNTEAFF
clone_size: .
v_call: TRBV11-3
j_call: TRBJ1-1
d_call: .

cdr3_nt: TGTGCCAGCAGCGAGGGACTAGCGAGGGAGACCCAGTACTTC
cdr3_aa: CASSEGLARETQYF
clone_size: .
v_call: TRBV11-3
j_call: TRBJ2-5
d_call: TRBD2

cdr3_nt: TGTGCCATCAGTGAGTCGATGGGGGCCAATCAGCCCCAGCATTTT
cdr3_aa: CAISESMGANQPQHF
clone_size: few
v_call: TRBV10-3
j_call: TRBJ1-5
d_call: .

cdr3_nt: TGTGCCAGCAGCTTAGCACTAGCGGGAGGACATATAAACACCGGGGAGCTGTTTTTT
cdr3_aa: CASSLALAGGHINTGELFF
clone_size: .
v_call: TRBV7-9
j_call: TRBJ2-2
d_call: TRBD2

cdr3_nt: TGCGCCAGCAAAGCTGATCCGGACAGGTTCTACGAGCAGTACTTC
cdr3_aa: CASKADPDRFYEQYF
clone_size: .
v_call: TRBV5-1
j_call: TRBJ2-7
d_call: TRBD1

cdr3_nt: TGCGCCAGCAGCCAAGGTCGGACTGAAGCTTTCTTT
cdr3_aa: CASSQGRTEAFF
clone_size: .
v_call: TRBV4-1
j_call: TRBJ1-1
d_call: .

cdr3_nt: TGTGCCAGCAGCTTATCCGCCCGGGGGATGAACACTGAAGCTTTCTTT
cdr3_aa: CASSLSARGMNTEAFF
clone_size: once
v_call: TRBV7-6
j_call: TRBJ1-1
d_call: .

cdr3_nt: TGTGCCAGCAGCTTGATTTGGGTAGAGGGGCTGAACACTGAAGCTTTCTTT
cdr3_aa: CASSLIWVEGLNTEAFF
clone_size: .
v_call: TRBV5-6
j_call: TRBJ1-1
d_call: .

cdr3_nt: TGTGCCACCTGCGAACCAACGAACAATGAGCAGTTCTTC
cdr3_aa: CATCEPTNNEQFF
clone_size: .
v_call: TRBV15
j_call: TRBJ2-1
d_call: .

cdr3_nt: TGTGCCAGCAGCCCGGAGGGATATGGCTACACCTTC
cdr3_aa: CASSPEGYGYTF
clone_size: .
v_call: TRBV7-2
j_call: TRBJ1-2
d_call: .